This T cell receptor beta chain comes out of a study of CD8 T cells in ankylosing spondylitis (dated by TCRdb to about 2017). Background on the whole study: T cell receptor beta repertoires were profiled in healthy donors and ankylosing spondylitis patients so that disease-linked TCR variants could be found. The full study cohort comprised about 25 ankylosing spondylitis patients and 110 or so healthy donors. Samples of peripheral blood were taken, and for ankylosing spondylitis patients, synovial fluid was collected as well. Points the paper makes about the study in general: The disease-linked clones showed a CD8+ phenotype and occurred at relatively low frequencies in peripheral blood. Some motif variants were previously reported in synovial fluid and blood of reactive arthritis patients, suggesting common disease-initiation mechanisms. A TCR beta motif of about 8 highly homologous amino acid variants appeared characteristic of blood from ankylosing spondylitis patients. Significant enrichment of the disease-linked clones was reported in matched synovial fluid samples from ankylosing spondylitis patients.

This clonotype was observed a handful of times. No cognate antigen has been identified for it. Base-call qualities are not available, and no considerably larger clone is one nucleotide away. The junction carries 10 bases between V and J, which are trimmed by 0 bases and 5 bases respectively. The CDR3 sequence holds 14 residues, the cysteine and phenylalanine included. Only the CDR3 part of the read is kept: 42 bases, read in frame from the first base. Taken from the germline V gene, the CDR1 and CDR2 loops are SNHLY and FYNNEI. Sequencing used an Illumina HiSeq 2500. TCR beta libraries were prepared by quantitative 5'-RACE with molecular barcodes. Regarding the original processing steps: A new computational method, built on a probabilistic model of VDJ rearrangement, was used to identify disease-linked TCR variants. The raw public reads went through TCRdb reprocessing: fastp at Q25, MiXCR clone calling, in-frame beta chains kept. Entries that share a CDR3 protein sequence are merged under the most common genes and DNA. TCRdb, not the original authors, processed these V and J calls. For this sample there are 250,000 to 350,000 distinct CDR3 sequences; around 18% appear just once. The ten largest clones add up to about 8.2% of the sample.

The sequence came from a male donor with ankylosing spondylitis or in good health (not recorded which). Source material: blood, either unsorted or a sorted T cell fraction (not recorded which). The rearranged chain carries TRBV2 and TRBJ1-2, with no confident D gene call. CDR3 region: CASSEALTDYGYTF. The bases read TGTGCCAGCAGTGAAGCACTTACAGATTATGGCTACACCTTC.